These 29 T cell receptor beta chains were all obtained from the same sample, sequenced in a study of CXCR3-negative and CXCR3-positive naive CD8 T cells. No cognate antigen is known for these TCRs. Study-level points and caveats: TRB CDR3s were more hydrophobic in CXCR3-positive than in CXCR3-negative naive cells.

With UMI labels, 5' RACE was used to prepare the TRB cDNA libraries. TCRdb re-called the 5' RACE reads and gives one entry per CDR3 protein, without DNA. The repertoire shows roughly 130,000 distinct CDR3 sequences; the top ten hold around 0.54%. The sample comprised naive CXCR3+ CD8+ T cells from blood. As for subset: CD45RO-CCR7+CD27+CD95- naive CD8+ T cells expressing CXCR3 (TNR3+). The receptors were gathered from a human donor in good health. Some clones in this sample may be carry-over from other donors' samples.

This chain links TRBV7-9 with TRBJ2-7; TCRdb names TRBD1, which stays unverified in the absence of DNA. The CDR3 length is 14 residues. Germline lookup yields CDR1 SEHNR and CDR2 FQNEAQ (reference sequence). CDR3 residues: CASSSKTASYEQYF.

V is TRBV7-9 and J is TRBJ1-1. From germline, CDR1 is SEHNR and CDR2 FQNEAQ (reference sequence). The CDR3 totals 14 residues. CDR3 sequence reads: CASSFTGSWPEAFF.

The chain uses TRBV28 and TRBJ2-7. Per germline, CDR1 MDHEN and CDR2 SYDVKM. The CDR3 consists of 13 residues. The CDR3 region is CASRFQSSYEQYF.

This chain uses TRBV12-3 or TRBV12-4 with TRBJ1-2; TCRdb outputs TRBD1, but without DNA this stays unchecked. This CDR3 is 13 amino acids long. The CDR3 here is CASSRGGWDGYTF.

This rearrangement joins TRBV20-1 to TRBJ2-7; TCRdb designates TRBD1, a call that cannot be tested without DNA. The CDR3 is 15 residues long. The germline gives CDR1 DFQATT, CDR2 SNEGSKA (reference sequence). CDR3: CSATNYGTEYYEQYF.

The chain recombines TRBV29-1 with TRBJ2-1; TCRdb picks TRBD1, but there is no DNA to check that call. The germline V gene encodes CDR1 SQVTM and CDR2 ANQGSEA. CDR3 length: 13 amino acids. CDR3 region: CSVREGALNEQFF.

This rearrangement joins TRBV12-5 to TRBJ2-7; TCRdb indicates TRBD1, and absent DNA this call remains unverified. This CDR3 is built from 17 residues. Germline lookup yields CDR1 LGHNT and CDR2 FRNRAP. The CDR3 is CASGLARGQGAKHEQYF. The whole variable domain, filled in from reference TRBV12-5 and TRBJ2-7, reads DARVTQTPRHKVTEMGQEVTMRCQPILGHNTVFWYRQTMMQGLELLAYFRNRAPLDDSGMPKDRFSAEMPDATLATLKIQPSEPRDSAVYFCASGLARGQGAKHEQYFGPGTRLTVT.

The chain employs TRBV28 and TRBJ2-1. The CDR3 is 13 amino acids. Germline CDR1 reads MDHEN; CDR2 reads SYDVKM. CDR3 region: CASSLSEANEQFF. Drawing the rest from reference TRBV28 and TRBJ2-1, the complete variable domain is DVKVTQSSRYLVKRTGEKVFLECVQDMDHENMFWYRQDPGLGLRLIYFSYDVKMKEKGDIPEGYSVSREKKERFSLILESASTNQTSMYLCASSLSEANEQFFGPGTRLTVL.

The CDR3 sequence: CASSQEEGSGANVLTF. V usage is TRBV4-3 and J usage is TRBJ2-6. The CDR3 covers 16 residues. Germline V CDR1 and CDR2: LGHNA, YSLEER.

J is TRBJ2-1 and V is TRBV9; TCRdb proposes TRBD2, but this gene call is untestable without DNA. Germline CDR1 and CDR2: SGDLS and YYNGEE. CDR3 size: 16 residues. The CDR3 loop reads CASSVWTSGGNNEQFF.

The J gene is TRBJ2-7, the V gene TRBV7-2. The germline gives CDR1 SGHTA, CDR2 FQGNSA. CDR3 length equals 15 residues. The CDR3 sequence: CASSPALGSPDEQYF.

This rearrangement joins TRBV6-5 to TRBJ1-2; without DNA, the TCRdb call of TRBD1 cannot be checked. Germline-derived CDR1 and CDR2 are MNHEY and SVGAGI. The CDR3 totals 15 residues. The CDR3 sequence is CASSYGSGTTYGYTF.

V and J are TRBV29-1 and TRBJ2-2; TCRdb selects TRBD1, and the lack of DNA leaves this call unchecked. Germline-derived CDR1 and CDR2 are SQVTM and ANQGSEA. The CDR3 sequence is 13 residues long. The CDR3 reads CSVESGGTGELFF.

The V gene is TRBV6-6, the J gene TRBJ1-1. This CDR3 contains 12 residues. Germline V CDR1 and CDR2: MNHNY, SVGAGI (reference sequence). This CDR3 reads CASSSANTEAFF.

V and J are TRBV5-1 and TRBJ1-6. The CDR3 covers 15 residues. Looked up from germline, CDR1 is SGHRS and CDR2 is YFSETQ. This CDR3 reads CACDGGRPYNSPLHF.

The chain couples TRBV6-6 to TRBJ2-7; the TRBD1 assignment by TCRdb is unverifiable without DNA. The CDR3 extends over 15 amino acids. Germline-derived CDR1 and CDR2 are MNHNY and SVGAGI (reference sequence). Here the CDR3 reads CASSYSWGGPDEQYF.

The CDR3 loop is CASTEGVGYTEAFF. The rearrangement links TRBV12-3 or TRBV12-4 to TRBJ1-1; TCRdb reports TRBD1, a call that lacks DNA to check it against. The CDR3 has 14 residues.

This chain connects TRBV6-5 to TRBJ1-1; TCRdb's D call of TRBD1 is untestable without DNA. CDR1 and CDR2 (germline): MNHEY, SVGAGI. CDR3 length: 12 amino acids. The CDR3 is CASRKGPTEAFF.

This chain connects TRBV29-1 to TRBJ2-1. CDR1 is SQVTM and CDR2 is ANQGSEA in the germline V gene. The CDR3 sequence is 14 residues long. CDR3: CSVDSWTASNEQFF.

The CDR3 reads CASSFLGEDEQYF. The chain recombines TRBV7-6 with TRBJ2-7; TCRdb designates TRBD2, a call that cannot be tested without DNA. The germline CDR1 and CDR2 sequences are SGHVS and FNYEAQ. The CDR3 loop spans 13 amino acids. Supplemented by reference TRBV7-6 and TRBJ2-7, the full variable domain reads GAGVSQSPRYKVTKRGQDVALRCDPISGHVSLYWYRQALGQGPEFLTYFNYEAQQDKSGLPNDRFSAERPEGSISTLTIQRTEQRDSAMYRCASSFLGEDEQYFGPGTRLTVT.

V gene TRBV7-9 combines with J gene TRBJ2-5; TCRdb's D call of TRBD2 is untestable without DNA. The CDR3 loop spans 16 amino acids. From germline, CDR1 is SEHNR and CDR2 FQNEAQ (reference sequence). CDR3 protein: CASSSTSGGASETQYF.

The chain carries TRBV5-1 and TRBJ2-7. Germline V gives CDR1 SGHRS, CDR2 YFSETQ. This CDR3 spans 14 amino acids. The CDR3 reads CASSLKGTTYEQYF.

The V gene is TRBV14, the J gene TRBJ2-7. The CDR3 is 14 amino acids. Per the germline V gene, CDR1 is SGHDN and CDR2 is FVKESK. CDR3 in amino acids: CASSRPGRSYEQYF.

The V call is TRBV27, the J call TRBJ1-2; TCRdb gives TRBD1 as the D gene, but with no DNA this cannot be confirmed. The CDR3 consists of 13 residues. Germline-derived CDR1 and CDR2 are MNHEY and SMNVEV (reference sequence). The CDR3: CASSLQGDRGYTF.

J is TRBJ2-2 and V is TRBV27; TCRdb gives TRBD1 as the D gene, but with no DNA this cannot be confirmed. This CDR3 region has 15 residues. Germline V gives CDR1 MNHEY, CDR2 SMNVEV (reference sequence). CDR3 amino acids: CASGVGTGRGGELFF.

The gene calls are TRBV7-6 and TRBJ2-5; without DNA, the TCRdb call of TRBD1 cannot be checked. The germline V gene encodes CDR1 SGHVS and CDR2 FNYEAQ. This CDR3 has 15 amino acids. This CDR3 is CASSLGGGAGETQYF.

The CDR3 here is CASSDRFTYEQYF. The chain has TRBV28 and TRBJ2-7; TCRdb picks TRBD1, but there is no DNA to check that call. This CDR3 region has 13 residues. Germline V gives CDR1 MDHEN, CDR2 SYDVKM.

The chain couples TRBV20-1 to TRBJ2-1; TCRdb calls TRBD1, which cannot be checked without DNA. Germline V CDR1 and CDR2: DFQATT, SNEGSKA (reference sequence). The CDR3 length is 15 residues. This CDR3 reads CSARGQENSYNEQFF.

The V and J genes are TRBV28 and TRBJ2-2; TCRdb indicates TRBD1, and absent DNA this call remains unverified. The CDR3 spans 17 residues. The germline V gene encodes CDR1 MDHEN and CDR2 SYDVKM. The CDR3 loop reads CASSFPVRLGDTGELFF. The whole variable domain, remainder taken from reference TRBV28 and TRBJ2-2, is DVKVTQSSRYLVKRTGEKVFLECVQDMDHENMFWYRQDPGLGLRLIYFSYDVKMKEKGDIPEGYSVSREKKERFSLILESASTNQTSMYLCASSFPVRLGDTGELFFGEGSRLTVL.